These T cell receptor beta chains were read from a single sample in a study of shared clonotypes between healthy human individuals. Profiled with immunoSEQ multiplex PCR; TCRdb holds only in-frame clones, not every one. Seen here are nearly 1 million clones, about 80% observed once, and the top ten hold over 1.3%. Material for sequencing was memory CD4+ T cells sorted from blood. These receptors came from a man aged 18-30 years in good health. The conserved cysteine and the conserved F or W are not part of the CDR3 here. A D gene is named only where the DNA matches it firmly.

V gene: TRBV2
J gene: TRBJ2-1
D gene: TRBD1
CDR3 length: 12
CDR3 protein: ASMRTGNYNEQF

V gene: TRBV9
J gene: TRBJ2-2
D gene: NA
CDR3 length: 14
CDR3 protein: ASSVEASANTGELF

V gene: TRBV7-2
J gene: TRBJ1-2
D gene: NA
CDR3 length: 13
CDR3 protein: ASSPARGVGYGYT

V gene: TRBV6-5
J gene: TRBJ1-1
D gene: NA
CDR3 length: 13
CDR3 protein: ASSYSRSGNTEAF

V gene: TRBV5-6
J gene: TRBJ2-2
D gene: NA
CDR3 length: 13
CDR3 protein: ASSGGALNTGELF

V gene: TRBV30
J gene: TRBJ2-3
D gene: NA
CDR3 length: 8
CDR3 protein: AWTLDTQY

V gene: TRBV11-2
J gene: TRBJ2-3
D gene: NA
CDR3 length: 12
CDR3 protein: ASSLDYNTDTQY

V gene: TRBV7-6
J gene: TRBJ1-1
D gene: NA
CDR3 length: 15
CDR3 protein: ASSSYSFDRTGAEAF

V gene: TRBV2
J gene: TRBJ2-7
D gene: NA
CDR3 length: 13
CDR3 protein: ASSYSGLGGREQY

V gene: TRBV19
J gene: TRBJ1-5
D gene: TRBD1
CDR3 length: 13
CDR3 protein: ASMSDRGRGQPQH

V gene: TRBV29-1
J gene: TRBJ1-4
D gene: TRBD1
CDR3 length: 13
CDR3 protein: SVISSTGWNEKLF

V gene: TRBV19
J gene: TRBJ1-2
D gene: NA
CDR3 length: 9
CDR3 protein: ASSIFGGYT

V gene: TRBV9
J gene: TRBJ2-7
D gene: NA
CDR3 length: 11
CDR3 protein: ASSAGTNYEQY

V gene: TRBV4-3
J gene: TRBJ1-4
D gene: NA
CDR3 length: 17
CDR3 protein: ASSLSLGGILATNEKLF

V gene: TRBV18
J gene: TRBJ2-3
D gene: NA
CDR3 length: 9
CDR3 protein: ASSFTDTQY

V gene: TRBV28
J gene: TRBJ2-1
D gene: TRBD1
CDR3 length: 15
CDR3 protein: ASSPGLRDRVRGVQF

V gene: TRBV19
J gene: TRBJ1-5
D gene: TRBD1
CDR3 length: 14
CDR3 protein: ASSIVSWTGNQPQH

V gene: TRBV18
J gene: TRBJ1-3
D gene: TRBD1
CDR3 length: 14
CDR3 protein: ASSPGQAPSGNTIY

V gene: TRBV28
J gene: TRBJ1-2
D gene: TRBD1
CDR3 length: 11
CDR3 protein: ASSEGQGLGYT

V gene: TRBV19
J gene: TRBJ1-4
D gene: NA
CDR3 length: 11
CDR3 protein: AVRLDLNEKLF

V gene: TRBV15
J gene: TRBJ1-5
D gene: NA
CDR3 length: 16
CDR3 protein: ATSRALAGSYSNQPQH

V gene: TRBV2
J gene: TRBJ2-3
D gene: NA
CDR3 length: 12
CDR3 protein: ASSLQGSTDTQY

V gene: TRBV5-1
J gene: TRBJ2-3
D gene: NA
CDR3 length: 12
CDR3 protein: ASSLGKGTDTQY

V gene: TRBV19
J gene: TRBJ2-3
D gene: TRBD2
CDR3 length: 13
CDR3 protein: ASSSTSGSGDTQY

V gene: TRBV5-6
J gene: TRBJ2-7
D gene: NA
CDR3 length: 16
CDR3 protein: ASSLQSQVGSFSYEQY

V gene: TRBV2
J gene: TRBJ2-1
D gene: TRBD1
CDR3 length: 13
CDR3 protein: ASRAGTGERNEQF

V gene: TRBV18
J gene: TRBJ1-2
D gene: NA
CDR3 length: 13
CDR3 protein: ASSPPGAPREGYT

V gene: TRBV10-2
J gene: TRBJ2-5
D gene: TRBD1
CDR3 length: 13
CDR3 protein: ASSAIGQGGETQY

V gene: TRBV7-2
J gene: TRBJ2-1
D gene: TRBD2
CDR3 length: 10
CDR3 protein: ASSFGTSGLF

V gene: TRBV7-2
J gene: TRBJ2-7
D gene: NA
CDR3 length: 10
CDR3 protein: ASSLYWGEQY

V gene: TRBV6-5
J gene: TRBJ1-5
D gene: NA
CDR3 length: 11
CDR3 protein: ASSYSASEPQH

V gene: TRBV6-5
J gene: TRBJ1-6
D gene: TRBD1
CDR3 length: 13
CDR3 protein: ASSLRDRDNSPLH

V gene: TRBV20-1
J gene: TRBJ1-3
D gene: NA
CDR3 length: 9
CDR3 protein: SCELKDTIY

V gene: TRBV27
J gene: TRBJ1-2
D gene: NA
CDR3 length: 12
CDR3 protein: ASTSTTFYDGYT

V gene: TRBV7-9
J gene: TRBJ1-1
D gene: NA
CDR3 length: 11
CDR3 protein: ASSLRMNTEAF

V gene: TRBV19
J gene: TRBJ1-2
D gene: NA
CDR3 length: 13
CDR3 protein: ASTDRPGLNYGYT

V gene: TRBV6-1
J gene: TRBJ1-5
D gene: NA
CDR3 length: 9
CDR3 protein: ASNSNQPQH

V gene: TRBV7-2
J gene: TRBJ1-1
D gene: NA
CDR3 length: 12
CDR3 protein: ASSSQRNTPEAF

V gene: TRBV7-2
J gene: TRBJ2-2
D gene: NA
CDR3 length: 12
CDR3 protein: ASSFMGGTGELF

V gene: TRBV9
J gene: TRBJ2-5
D gene: NA
CDR3 length: 16
CDR3 protein: ASSEAPGGSVREETQY

V gene: TRBV10-2
J gene: TRBJ1-3
D gene: NA
CDR3 length: 15
CDR3 protein: ASSEYPAGITGNTIY

V gene: TRBV12-5
J gene: TRBJ2-1
D gene: TRBD2
CDR3 length: 14
CDR3 protein: ASGFGLAGGRDEQF

V gene: TRBV11-2
J gene: TRBJ1-3
D gene: NA
CDR3 length: 14
CDR3 protein: ASSFDRDFSGNTIY

V gene: TRBV5-1
J gene: TRBJ2-1
D gene: NA
CDR3 length: 10
CDR3 protein: ASSLPGPEQF

V gene: TRBV7-9
J gene: TRBJ2-2
D gene: NA
CDR3 length: 12
CDR3 protein: ASSLALGTGELF